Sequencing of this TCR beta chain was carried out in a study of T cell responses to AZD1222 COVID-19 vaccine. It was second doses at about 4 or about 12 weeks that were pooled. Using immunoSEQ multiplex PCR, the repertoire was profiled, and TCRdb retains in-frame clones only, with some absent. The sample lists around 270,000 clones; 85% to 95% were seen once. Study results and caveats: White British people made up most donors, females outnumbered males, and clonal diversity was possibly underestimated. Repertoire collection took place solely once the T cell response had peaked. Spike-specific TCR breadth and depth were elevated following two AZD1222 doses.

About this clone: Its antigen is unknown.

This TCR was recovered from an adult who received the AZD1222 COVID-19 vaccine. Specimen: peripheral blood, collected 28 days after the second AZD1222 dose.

The CDR3 sequence is CARIYAPEADGYTF. The CDR3 nucleotides are TGTGCCAGAATTTATGCTCCCGAGGCCGACGGCTACACCTTC. This sequence joins TRBV5-3 and TRBJ1-2; D gene unclear. TRBV5-3 is an open reading frame whose function is uncertain. Trimming cost V 6 bases and J 8 bases, with 20 bases left between them. The CDR3 is 14 amino acids.